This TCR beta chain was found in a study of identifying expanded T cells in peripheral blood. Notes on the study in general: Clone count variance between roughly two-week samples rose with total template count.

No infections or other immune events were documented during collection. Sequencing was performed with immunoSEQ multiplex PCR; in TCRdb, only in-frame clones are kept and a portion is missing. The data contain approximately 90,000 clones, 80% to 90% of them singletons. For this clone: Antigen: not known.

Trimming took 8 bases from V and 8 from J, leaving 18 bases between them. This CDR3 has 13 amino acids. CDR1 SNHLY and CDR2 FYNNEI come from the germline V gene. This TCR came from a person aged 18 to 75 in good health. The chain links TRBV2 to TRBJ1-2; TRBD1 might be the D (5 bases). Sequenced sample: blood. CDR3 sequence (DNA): TGTGCCAGCGGAGACAGCAACTTTTGGGGCTACACCTTC. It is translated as CASGDSNFWGYTF.